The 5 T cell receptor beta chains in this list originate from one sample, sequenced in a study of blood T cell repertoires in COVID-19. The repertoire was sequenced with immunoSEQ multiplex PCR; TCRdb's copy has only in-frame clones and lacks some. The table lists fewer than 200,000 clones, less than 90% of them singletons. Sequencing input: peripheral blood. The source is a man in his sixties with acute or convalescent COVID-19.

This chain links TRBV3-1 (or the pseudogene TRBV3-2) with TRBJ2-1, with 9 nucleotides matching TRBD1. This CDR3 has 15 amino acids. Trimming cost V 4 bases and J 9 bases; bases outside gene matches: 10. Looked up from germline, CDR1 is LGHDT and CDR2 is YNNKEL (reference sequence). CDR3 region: CASSRTGATRGEQFF. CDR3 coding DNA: TGTGCCAGCAGCCGGACAGGGGCAACCAGAGGTGAGCAGTTCTTC.

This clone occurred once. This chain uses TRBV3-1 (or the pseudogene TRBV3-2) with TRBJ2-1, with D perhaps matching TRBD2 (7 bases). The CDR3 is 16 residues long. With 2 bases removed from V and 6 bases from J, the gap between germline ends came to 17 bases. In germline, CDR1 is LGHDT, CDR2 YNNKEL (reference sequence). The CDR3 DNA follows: TGTGCCAGCAGCCAAAAAAGGGGGGGCTTTGTCAATGAGCAGTTCTTC. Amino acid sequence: CASSQKRGGFVNEQFF.

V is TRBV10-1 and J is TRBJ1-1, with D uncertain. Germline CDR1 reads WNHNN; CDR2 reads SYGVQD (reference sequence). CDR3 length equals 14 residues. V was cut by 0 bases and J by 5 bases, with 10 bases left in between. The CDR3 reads CASSESARRTEAFF. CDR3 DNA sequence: TGCGCCAGCAGTGAGTCTGCTAGACGAACTGAAGCTTTCTTT.

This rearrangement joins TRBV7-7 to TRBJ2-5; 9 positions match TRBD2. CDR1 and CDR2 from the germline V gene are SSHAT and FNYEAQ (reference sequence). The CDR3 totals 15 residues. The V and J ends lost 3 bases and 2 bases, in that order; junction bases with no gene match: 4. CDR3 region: CASSFGLAGQETQYF. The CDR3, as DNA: TGTGCCAGCAGCTTTGGCCTAGCGGGACAAGAGACCCAGTACTTC. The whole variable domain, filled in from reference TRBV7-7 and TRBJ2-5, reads GAGVSQSPRYKVTKRGQDVTLRCDPISSHATLYWYQQALGQGPEFLTYFNYEAQPDKSGLPSDRFSAERPEGSISTLTIQRTEQRDSAMYRCASSFGLAGQETQYFGPGTRLLVL.

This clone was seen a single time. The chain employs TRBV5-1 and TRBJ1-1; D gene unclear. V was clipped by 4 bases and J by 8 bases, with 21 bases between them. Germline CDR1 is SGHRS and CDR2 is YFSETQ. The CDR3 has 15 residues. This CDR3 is CASSTGQDLLSEAFF. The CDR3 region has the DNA TGCGCCAGCAGCACCGGCCAGGATCTTCTCTCGGAAGCTTTCTTT.